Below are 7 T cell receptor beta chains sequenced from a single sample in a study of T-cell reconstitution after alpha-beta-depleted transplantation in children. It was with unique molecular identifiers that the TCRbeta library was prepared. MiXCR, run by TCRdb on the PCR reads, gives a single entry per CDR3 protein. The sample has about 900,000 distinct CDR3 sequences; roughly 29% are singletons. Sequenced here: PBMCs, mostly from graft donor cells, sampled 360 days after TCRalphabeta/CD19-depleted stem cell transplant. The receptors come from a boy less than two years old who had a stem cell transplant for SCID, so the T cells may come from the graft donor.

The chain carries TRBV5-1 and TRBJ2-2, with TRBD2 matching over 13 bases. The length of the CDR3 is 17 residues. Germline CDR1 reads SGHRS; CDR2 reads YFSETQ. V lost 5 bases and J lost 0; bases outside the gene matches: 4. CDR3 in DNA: TGCGCCAGCAGGCGGACTAGCGGGGGCGCGAACACCGGGGAGCTGTTTTTT. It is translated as CASRRTSGGANTGELFF.

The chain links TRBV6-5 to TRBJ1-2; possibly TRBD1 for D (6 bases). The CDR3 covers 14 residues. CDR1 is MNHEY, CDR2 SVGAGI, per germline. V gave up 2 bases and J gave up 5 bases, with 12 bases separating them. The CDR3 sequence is CASSYIRGGYGYTF. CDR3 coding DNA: TGTGCCAGCAGTTACATCAGGGGAGGGTATGGCTACACCTTC.

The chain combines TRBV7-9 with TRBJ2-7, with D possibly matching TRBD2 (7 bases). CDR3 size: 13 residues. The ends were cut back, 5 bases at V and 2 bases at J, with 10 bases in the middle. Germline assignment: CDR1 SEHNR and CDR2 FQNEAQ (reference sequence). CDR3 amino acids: CASSGGATYEQYF. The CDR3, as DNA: TGTGCCAGCAGCGGGGGGGCAACCTACGAGCAGTACTTC.

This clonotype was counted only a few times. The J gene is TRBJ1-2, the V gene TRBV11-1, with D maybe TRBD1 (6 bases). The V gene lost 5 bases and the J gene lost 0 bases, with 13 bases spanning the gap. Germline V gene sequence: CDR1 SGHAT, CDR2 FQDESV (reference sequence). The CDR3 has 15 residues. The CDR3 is CASSPEGGSNYGYTF. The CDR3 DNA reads TGTGCCAGCAGCCCGGAGGGGGGCTCTAACTATGGCTACACCTTC.

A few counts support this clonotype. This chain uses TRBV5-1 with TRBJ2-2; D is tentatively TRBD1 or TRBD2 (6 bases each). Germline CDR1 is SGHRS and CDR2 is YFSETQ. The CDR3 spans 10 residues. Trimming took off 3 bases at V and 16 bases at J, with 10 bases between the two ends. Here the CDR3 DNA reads TGCGCCAGCAGCTCCGGGGGCCGGTTTTTT. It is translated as CASSSGGRFF.

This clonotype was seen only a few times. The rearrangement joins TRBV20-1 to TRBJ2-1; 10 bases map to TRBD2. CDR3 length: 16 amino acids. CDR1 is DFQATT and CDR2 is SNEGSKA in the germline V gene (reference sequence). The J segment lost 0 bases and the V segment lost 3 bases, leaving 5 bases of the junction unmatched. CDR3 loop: CSASYTSGVSYNEQFF. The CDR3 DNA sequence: TGCAGTGCTAGCTACACTAGCGGGGTCTCCTACAATGAGCAGTTCTTC.

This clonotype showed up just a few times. CDR3 coding DNA: TGTGCCAGCTACGGGGGAACCCACAATGAGCAGTTCTTC. Translation gives CASYGGTHNEQFF. The rearrangement uses TRBV6-2 or TRBV6-3 and TRBJ2-1; possible D gene TRBD2, 6 bases. V gave up 8 bases and J gave up 5 bases, with 13 bases separating them. CDR1 is MNHEY, CDR2 SVGEGT, per germline. CDR3 length: 13 amino acids.